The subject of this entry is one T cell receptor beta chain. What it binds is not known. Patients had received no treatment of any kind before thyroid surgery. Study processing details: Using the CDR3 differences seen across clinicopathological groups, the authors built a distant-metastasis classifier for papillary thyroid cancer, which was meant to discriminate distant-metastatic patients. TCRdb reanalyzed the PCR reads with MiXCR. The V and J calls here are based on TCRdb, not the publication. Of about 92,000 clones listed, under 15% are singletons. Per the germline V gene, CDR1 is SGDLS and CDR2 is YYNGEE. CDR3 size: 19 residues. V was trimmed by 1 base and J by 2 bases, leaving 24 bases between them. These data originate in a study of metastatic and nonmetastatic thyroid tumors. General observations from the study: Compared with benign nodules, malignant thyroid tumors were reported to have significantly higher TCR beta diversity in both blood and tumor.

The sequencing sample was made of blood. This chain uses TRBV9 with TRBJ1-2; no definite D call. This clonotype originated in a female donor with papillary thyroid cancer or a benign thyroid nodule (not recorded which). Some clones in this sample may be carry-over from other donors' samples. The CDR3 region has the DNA TGTGCCAGCAGCGTAAGGAGTGGGTACAGTCAGCCTTGGAACTATGGCTACACCTTC. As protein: CASSVRSGYSQPWNYGYTF.